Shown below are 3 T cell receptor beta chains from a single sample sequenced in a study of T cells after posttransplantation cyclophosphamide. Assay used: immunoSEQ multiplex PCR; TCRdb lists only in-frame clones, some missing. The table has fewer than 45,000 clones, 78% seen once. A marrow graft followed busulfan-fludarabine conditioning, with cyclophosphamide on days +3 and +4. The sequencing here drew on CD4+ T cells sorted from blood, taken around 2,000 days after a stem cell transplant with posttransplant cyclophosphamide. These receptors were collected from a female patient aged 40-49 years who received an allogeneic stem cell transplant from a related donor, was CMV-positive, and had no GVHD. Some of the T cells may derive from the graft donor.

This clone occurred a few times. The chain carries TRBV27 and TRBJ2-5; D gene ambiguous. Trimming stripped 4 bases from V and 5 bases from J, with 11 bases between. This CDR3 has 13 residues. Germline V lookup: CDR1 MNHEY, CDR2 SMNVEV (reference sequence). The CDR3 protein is CASSYTASETQYF. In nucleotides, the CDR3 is TGTGCCAGCAGTTACACAGCATCGGAGACCCAGTACTTC.

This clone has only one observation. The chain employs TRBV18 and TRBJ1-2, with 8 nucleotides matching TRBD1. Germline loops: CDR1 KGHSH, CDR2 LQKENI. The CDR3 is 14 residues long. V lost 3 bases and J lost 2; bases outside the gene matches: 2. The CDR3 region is CASSPGQENYGYTF. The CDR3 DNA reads TGTGCCAGCTCACCGGGACAGGAAAACTATGGCTACACCTTC. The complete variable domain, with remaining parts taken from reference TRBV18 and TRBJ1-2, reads NAGVMQNPRHLVRRRGQEARLRCSPMKGHSHVYWYRQLPEEGLKFMVYLQKENIIDESGMPKERFSAEFPKEGPSILRIQQVVRGDSAAYFCASSPGQENYGYTFGSGTRLTVV.

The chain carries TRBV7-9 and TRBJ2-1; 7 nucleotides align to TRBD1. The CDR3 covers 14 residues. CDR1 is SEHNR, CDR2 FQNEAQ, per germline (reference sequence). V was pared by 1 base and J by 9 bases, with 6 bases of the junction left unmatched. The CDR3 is CASSLEGARGEQFF. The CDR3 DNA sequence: TGTGCCAGCAGCTTAGAGGGGGCGCGCGGTGAGCAGTTCTTC.